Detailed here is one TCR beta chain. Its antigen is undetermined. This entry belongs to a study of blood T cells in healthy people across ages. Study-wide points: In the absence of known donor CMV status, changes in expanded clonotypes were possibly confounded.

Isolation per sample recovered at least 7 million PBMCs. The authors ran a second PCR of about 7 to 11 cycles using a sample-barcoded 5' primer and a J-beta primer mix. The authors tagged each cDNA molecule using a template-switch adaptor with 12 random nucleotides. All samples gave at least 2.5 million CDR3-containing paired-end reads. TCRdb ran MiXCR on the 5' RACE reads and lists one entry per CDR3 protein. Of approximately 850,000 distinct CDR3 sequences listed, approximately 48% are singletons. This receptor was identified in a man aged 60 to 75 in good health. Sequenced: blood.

In nucleotides, the CDR3 is TGTGCCAGCAGGTTAAGGGGGCTGGGTTCCCAAGAGACCCAGTACTTC. Protein: CASRLRGLGSQETQYF. The genes are TRBV5-8 and TRBJ2-5; 7 bases map to TRBD1. The CDR3 has 16 residues. Unmatched junction bases numbered 11, after V lost 5 bases and J lost 1 base. The germline gives CDR1 SGHTS, CDR2 YDEGEE.